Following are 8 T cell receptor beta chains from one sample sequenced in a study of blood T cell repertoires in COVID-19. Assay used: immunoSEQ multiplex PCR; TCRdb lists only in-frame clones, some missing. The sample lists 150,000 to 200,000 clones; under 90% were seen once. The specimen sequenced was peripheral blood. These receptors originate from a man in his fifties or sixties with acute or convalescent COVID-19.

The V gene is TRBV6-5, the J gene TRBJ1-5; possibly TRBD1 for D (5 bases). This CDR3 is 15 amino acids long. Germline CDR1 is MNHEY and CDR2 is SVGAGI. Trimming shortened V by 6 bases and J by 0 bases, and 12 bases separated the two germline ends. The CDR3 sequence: CASRLTANSNQPQHF. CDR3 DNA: TGTGCCAGCAGGCTGACAGCAAATAGCAATCAGCCCCAGCATTTT.

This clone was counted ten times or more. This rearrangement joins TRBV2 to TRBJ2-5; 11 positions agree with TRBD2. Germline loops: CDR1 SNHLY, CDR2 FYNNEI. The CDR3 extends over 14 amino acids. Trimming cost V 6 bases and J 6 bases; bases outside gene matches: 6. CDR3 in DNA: TGTGCCAGCAGCTTAGCGGGGGGGCGACAGACCCAGTACTTC. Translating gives CASSLAGGRQTQYF.

This chain's CDR3 is CASSSQRAGELFF. The CDR3 DNA reads TGTGCCAGCAGTTCCCAACGGGCCGGGGAGCTGTTTTTT. This sequence joins TRBV6-5 and TRBJ2-2; D is uncertain. Trimming pared 4 bases from V and 6 bases from J, leaving 9 bases between. Germline CDR1 and CDR2: MNHEY and SVGAGI. This CDR3 has 13 amino acids.

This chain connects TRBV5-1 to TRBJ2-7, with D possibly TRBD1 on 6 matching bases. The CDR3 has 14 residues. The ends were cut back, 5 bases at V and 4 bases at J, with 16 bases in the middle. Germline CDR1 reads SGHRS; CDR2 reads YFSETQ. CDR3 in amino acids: CASRGDNSRYEQYF. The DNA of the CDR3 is TGCGCCAGCAGAGGGGACAACTCCCGATACGAGCAGTACTTC.

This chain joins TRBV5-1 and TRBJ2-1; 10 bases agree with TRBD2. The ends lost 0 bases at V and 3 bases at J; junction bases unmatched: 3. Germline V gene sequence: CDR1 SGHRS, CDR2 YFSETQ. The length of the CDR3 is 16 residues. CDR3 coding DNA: TGCGCCAGCAGCTTGGGACTAGCGGGTTTCTACAATGAGCAGTTCTTC. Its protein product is CASSLGLAGFYNEQFF.

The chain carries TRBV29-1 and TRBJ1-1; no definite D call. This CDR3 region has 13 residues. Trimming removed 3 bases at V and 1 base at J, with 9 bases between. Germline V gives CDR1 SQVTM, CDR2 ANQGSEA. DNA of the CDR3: TGCAGCGTTGATGGCCAGTGGAACACTGAAGCTTTCTTT. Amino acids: CSVDGQWNTEAFF.

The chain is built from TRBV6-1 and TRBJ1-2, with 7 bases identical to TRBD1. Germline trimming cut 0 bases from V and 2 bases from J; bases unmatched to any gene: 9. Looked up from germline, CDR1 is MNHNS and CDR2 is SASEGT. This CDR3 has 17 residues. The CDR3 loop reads CASSEAPGWGQNYGYTF. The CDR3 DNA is TGTGCCAGCAGTGAAGCGCCAGGTTGGGGACAGAACTATGGCTACACCTTC.

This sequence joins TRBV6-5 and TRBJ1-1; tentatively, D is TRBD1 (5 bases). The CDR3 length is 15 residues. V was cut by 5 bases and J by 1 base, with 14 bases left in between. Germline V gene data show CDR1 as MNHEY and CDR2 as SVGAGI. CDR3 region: CASSHSVRANTEAFF. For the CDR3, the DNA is TGTGCCAGCAGTCACAGTGTCAGGGCGAACACTGAAGCTTTCTTT.